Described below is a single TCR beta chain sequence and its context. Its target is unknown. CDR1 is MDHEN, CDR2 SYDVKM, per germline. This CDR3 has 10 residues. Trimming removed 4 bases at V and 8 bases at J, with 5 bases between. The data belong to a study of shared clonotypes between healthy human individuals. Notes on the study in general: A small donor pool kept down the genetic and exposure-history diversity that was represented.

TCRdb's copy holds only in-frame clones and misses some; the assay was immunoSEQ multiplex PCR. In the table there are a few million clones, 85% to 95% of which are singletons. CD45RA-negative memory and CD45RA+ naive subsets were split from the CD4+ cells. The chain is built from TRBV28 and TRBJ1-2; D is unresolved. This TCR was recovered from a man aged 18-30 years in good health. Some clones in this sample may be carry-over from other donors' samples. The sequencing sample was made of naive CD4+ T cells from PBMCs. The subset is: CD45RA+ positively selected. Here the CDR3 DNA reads TGTGCCAGCAGTTCCCCAGGCTACACCTTC. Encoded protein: CASSSPGYTF.